This entry lists 9 T cell receptor beta chains sequenced from one sample in a study of cytomegalovirus exposure and HLA in healthy donors. The PCR was carried out with 60 Vbeta primers and 13 Jbeta primers. TCRdb keeps only in-frame clones here, not all; method: immunoSEQ multiplex PCR. Here the sample spans around 130,000 clones, 65% to 85% being singletons. The sample comprised PBMCs. These receptors were obtained from a boy aged 5-17 years in good health and CMV-seronegative.

This chain links TRBV5-4 with TRBJ2-1; D gene ambiguous. CDR3 length: 15 residues. V was trimmed by 2 bases and J by 8 bases, leaving 17 bases between them. The V gene's germline CDR1 is SGHNT and CDR2 YYREEE (reference sequence). CDR3 DNA: TGTGCCAGCAGCTTCGAGAGGAGATCTTCGGATGAGCAGTTCTTC. Its protein is CASSFERRSSDEQFF.

This clone was seen just once. The genes are TRBV5-8 and TRBJ1-2, with D maybe TRBD1 (6 bases). Germline V gives CDR1 SGHTS, CDR2 YDEGEE. This CDR3 is built from 16 residues. V was shortened by 1 base and J by 1 base, with 14 bases between the two germline ends. Written as DNA, the CDR3 is TGTGCCAGCAGCTTGTTTACAGGGACATATAACTATGGCTACACCTTC. This codes for CASSLFTGTYNYGYTF.

This clone was seen only once. The CDR3 is CASSPGLAVDEQYF. The CDR3 DNA sequence: TGCGCCAGCAGCCCGGGACTAGCAGTTGACGAGCAGTACTTC. This chain uses TRBV5-1 with TRBJ2-7; 9 positions match TRBD2. This CDR3 has 14 residues. The germline CDR1 and CDR2 sequences are SGHRS and YFSETQ. The trim removed 4 bases at V and 5 bases at J, leaving 7 bases unmatched.

The CDR3 bases are TGCGCCAGCAGCTTGGAGGGAGGGAAAGAGTTCTTC. Translation: CASSLEGGKEFF. The chain recombines TRBV5-1 with TRBJ2-1; TRBD2 agrees at 7 bases. Looked up from germline, CDR1 is SGHRS and CDR2 is YFSETQ. The CDR3 sequence is 12 residues long. V trimming: 0 bases; J trimming: 14 bases; junction bases outside the gene matches: 5.

This clone occurred once. The rearrangement uses TRBV27 and TRBJ1-1; 9 nucleotides align to TRBD1. The CDR3 totals 15 residues. With 11 bases clipped from V and 4 bases from J, the junction kept 14 bases outside the gene matches. Germline CDR1 and CDR2: MNHEY and SMNVEV (reference sequence). In DNA, the CDR3 is TGTGCCTCCACAGGGGGCCTTTTGACCCCCACTGAAGCTTTCTTT. Residues: CASTGGLLTPTEAFF.

The V and J genes are TRBV7-6 and TRBJ2-3, with a possible D match to TRBD1 (5 bases). Trimming cost V 1 base and J 5 bases, with 7 bases left between them. Germline V lookup: CDR1 SGHVS, CDR2 FNYEAQ. The CDR3 is made up of 13 amino acids. CDR3 residues: CASSLERGDTQYF. The DNA for the CDR3 is TGTGCCAGCAGCTTAGAAAGGGGAGATACGCAGTATTTT.

This chain joins TRBV9 and TRBJ2-4; no clear D gene. V was trimmed by 0 bases and J by 3 bases, leaving 13 bases between them. The germline gives CDR1 SGDLS, CDR2 YYNGEE. The CDR3 consists of 16 residues. In DNA, the CDR3 is TGTGCCAGCAGCGTAGGGGCCACCCAAGGCAAAAACATTCAGTACTTC. It codes for CASSVGATQGKNIQYF.

The chain uses TRBV25-1 and TRBJ1-2; 11 positions agree with TRBD1. Germline trimming cut 3 bases from V and 7 bases from J; bases unmatched to any gene: 10. CDR1 MGHDK and CDR2 SYGVNS come from the germline V gene. The CDR3 is 16 residues long. This CDR3 is CASSDPGQGARSGYTF. The CDR3 DNA reads TGTGCCAGCAGTGATCCCGGACAGGGGGCTCGGAGTGGCTACACCTTC.

A single count supports this clone. V is TRBV5-1 and J is TRBJ2-7; D may be TRBD1 (5 bases). The CDR3 covers 13 residues. Germline V lookup: CDR1 SGHRS, CDR2 YFSETQ. V was clipped by 2 bases and J by 0 bases, with 6 bases between them. The CDR3: CASSFQGSYEQYF. Written as DNA, the CDR3 is TGCGCCAGCAGCTTTCAGGGCTCCTACGAGCAGTACTTC.